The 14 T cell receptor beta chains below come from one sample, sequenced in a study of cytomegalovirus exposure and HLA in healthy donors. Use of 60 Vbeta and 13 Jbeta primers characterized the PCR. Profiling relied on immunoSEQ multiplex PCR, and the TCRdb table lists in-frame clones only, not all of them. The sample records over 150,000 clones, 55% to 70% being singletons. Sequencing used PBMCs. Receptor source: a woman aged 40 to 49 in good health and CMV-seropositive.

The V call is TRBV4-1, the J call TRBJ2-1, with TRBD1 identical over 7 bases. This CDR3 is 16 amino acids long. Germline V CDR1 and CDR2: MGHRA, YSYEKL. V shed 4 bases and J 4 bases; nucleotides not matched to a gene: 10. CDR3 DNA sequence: TGCGCCAGCAGCCGTCTTTGGGGACAGACATACAATGAGCAGTTCTTC. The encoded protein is CASSRLWGQTYNEQFF.

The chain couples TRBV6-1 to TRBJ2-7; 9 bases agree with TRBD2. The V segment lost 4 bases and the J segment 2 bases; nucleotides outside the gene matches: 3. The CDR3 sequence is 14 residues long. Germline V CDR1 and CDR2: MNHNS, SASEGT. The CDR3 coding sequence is TGTGCCAGCAGTGTCGCTAGCGGGGCCTACGAGCAGTACTTC. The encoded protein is CASSVASGAYEQYF.

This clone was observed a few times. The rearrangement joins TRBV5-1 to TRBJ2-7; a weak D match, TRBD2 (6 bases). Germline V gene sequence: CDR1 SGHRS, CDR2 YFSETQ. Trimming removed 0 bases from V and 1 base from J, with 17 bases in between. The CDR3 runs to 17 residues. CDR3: CASSLEVGGGVSYEQYF. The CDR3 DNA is TGCGCCAGCAGCTTGGAAGTGGGAGGTGGGGTTTCCTACGAGCAGTACTTC.

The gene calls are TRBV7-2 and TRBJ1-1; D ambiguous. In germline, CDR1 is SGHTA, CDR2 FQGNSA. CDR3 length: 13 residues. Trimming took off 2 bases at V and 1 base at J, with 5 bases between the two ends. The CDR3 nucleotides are TGTGCCAGCAGCTTAATCCAGAACACTGAAGCTTTCTTT. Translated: CASSLIQNTEAFF.

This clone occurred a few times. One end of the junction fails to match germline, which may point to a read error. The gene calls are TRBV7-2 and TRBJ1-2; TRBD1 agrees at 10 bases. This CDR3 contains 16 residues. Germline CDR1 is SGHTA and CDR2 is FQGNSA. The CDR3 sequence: CASSRQGAGANYGYPF. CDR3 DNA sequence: TGTGCCAGCAGCCGACAGGGGGCGGGCGCTAACTATGGCTACCCCTTC.

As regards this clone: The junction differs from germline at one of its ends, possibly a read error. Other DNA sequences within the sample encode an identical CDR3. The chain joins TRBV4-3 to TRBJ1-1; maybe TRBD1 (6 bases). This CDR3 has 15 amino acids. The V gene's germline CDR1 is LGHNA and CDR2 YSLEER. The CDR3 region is CASSQDLGADTEAFF. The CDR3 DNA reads TGCGCCAGCAGCCAAGATTTGGGGGCGGACACTGAAGCCTTCTTT.

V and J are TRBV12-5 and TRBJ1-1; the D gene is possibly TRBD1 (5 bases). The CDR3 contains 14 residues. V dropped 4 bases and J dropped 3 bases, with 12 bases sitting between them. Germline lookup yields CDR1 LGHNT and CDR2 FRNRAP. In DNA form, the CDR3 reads TGTGCTAGTGGTTATGGGGCTACGGACACTGAAGCTTTCTTT. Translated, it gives CASGYGATDTEAFF.

The chain's CDR3 is CASSQDTGQAFASPLHF. The CDR3 nucleotides read TGCGCCAGCAGCCAAGATACAGGACAGGCATTTGCTTCACCCCTCCACTTT. The gene calls are TRBV4-3 and TRBJ1-6; 7 nucleotides match TRBD1. The V gene's germline CDR1 is LGHNA and CDR2 YSLEER. This CDR3 has 17 amino acids. The trim removed 0 bases at V and 9 bases at J, leaving 11 bases unmatched.

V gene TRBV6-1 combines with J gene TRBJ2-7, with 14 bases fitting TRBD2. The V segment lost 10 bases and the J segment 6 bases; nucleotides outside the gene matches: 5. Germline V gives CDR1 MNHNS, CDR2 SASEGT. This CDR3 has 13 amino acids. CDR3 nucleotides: TGTGCCACCCTGACTAGCGGGAGGGGCGAGCAGTACTTC. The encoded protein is CATLTSGRGEQYF.

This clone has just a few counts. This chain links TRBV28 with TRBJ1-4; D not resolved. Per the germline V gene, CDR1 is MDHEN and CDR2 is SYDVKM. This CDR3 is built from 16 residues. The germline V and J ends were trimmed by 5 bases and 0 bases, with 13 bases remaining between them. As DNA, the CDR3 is TGTGCCAGCAGTGGAGGCGAGCGTGCAACTAATGAAAAACTGTTTTTT. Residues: CASSGGERATNEKLFF. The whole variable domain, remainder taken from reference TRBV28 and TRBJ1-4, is DVKVTQSSRYLVKRTGEKVFLECVQDMDHENMFWYRQDPGLGLRLIYFSYDVKMKEKGDIPEGYSVSREKKERFSLILESASTNQTSMYLCASSGGERATNEKLFFGSGTQLSVL.

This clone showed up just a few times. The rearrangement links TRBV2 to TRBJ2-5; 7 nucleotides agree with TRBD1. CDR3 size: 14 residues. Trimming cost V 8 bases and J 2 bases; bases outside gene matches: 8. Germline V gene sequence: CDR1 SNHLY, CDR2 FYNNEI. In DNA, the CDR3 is TGTGCCAGCCCGAGGTGGGGACAGCAAGAGACCCAGTACTTC. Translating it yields CASPRWGQQETQYF.

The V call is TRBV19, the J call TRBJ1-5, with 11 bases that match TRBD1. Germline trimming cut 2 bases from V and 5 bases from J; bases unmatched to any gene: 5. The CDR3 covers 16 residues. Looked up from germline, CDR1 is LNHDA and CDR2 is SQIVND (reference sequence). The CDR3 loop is CASSIPGQGGHQPQHF. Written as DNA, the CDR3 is TGTGCCAGTAGTATACCGGGACAGGGGGGCCATCAGCCCCAGCATTTT.

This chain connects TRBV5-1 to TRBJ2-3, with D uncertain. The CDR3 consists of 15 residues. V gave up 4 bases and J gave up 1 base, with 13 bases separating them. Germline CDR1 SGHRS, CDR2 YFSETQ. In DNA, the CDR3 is TGCGCCAGCAGCCCTGGGCAGTGGGGCACAGATACGCAGTATTTT. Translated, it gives CASSPGQWGTDTQYF. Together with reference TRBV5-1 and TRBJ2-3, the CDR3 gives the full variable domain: KAGVTQTPRYLIKTRGQQVTLSCSPISGHRSVSWYQQTPGQGLQFLFEYFSETQRNKGNFPGRFSGRQFSNSRSEMNVSTLELGDSALYLCASSPGQWGTDTQYFGPGTRLTVL.

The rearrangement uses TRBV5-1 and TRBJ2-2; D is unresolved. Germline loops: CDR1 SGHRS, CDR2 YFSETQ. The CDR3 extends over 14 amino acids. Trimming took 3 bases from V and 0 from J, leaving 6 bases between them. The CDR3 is CASSSVTNTGELFF. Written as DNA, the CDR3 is TGCGCCAGCAGCTCCGTTACGAACACCGGGGAGCTGTTTTTT.